This T cell receptor (beta chain) is drawn from a study of T cell responses to AZD1222 COVID-19 vaccine. With respect to this clone: Its target is not known.

Study outcomes and limitations: Donors, mostly white British, included more females; clonal diversity was possibly underestimated.

Generated by immunoSEQ multiplex PCR, the TCRdb table keeps only in-frame clones and is missing some. The sample shows about 56,000 clones, 86% of them seen only once. Germline values: CDR1 SGHNT, CDR2 YYREEE (reference sequence). The J segment lost 4 bases and the V segment lost 4 bases, leaving 7 bases of the junction unmatched. The length of the CDR3 is 14 residues. This sequence joins TRBV5-4 and TRBJ1-2; TRBD1 agrees at 7 bases. The input for sequencing was peripheral blood, taken 28 days after the second AZD1222 dose. The origin of this receptor is an adult who received the AZD1222 COVID-19 vaccine. CDR3 protein: CASSLPGQPYGYTF. CDR3 DNA: TGTGCCAGCAGCCTTCCGGGACAGCCCTATGGCTACACCTTC.